This passage covers 2 T cell receptor beta chains from one sample sequenced in a study of T cells in Graves' hyperthyroidism and ophthalmopathy. RNA transcripts gave rise to amplified TCR beta CDR3 regions. In the first-round RT-PCR of the TCR CDR3, the HTBI primer set was used. TCRdb re-derived calls from the multiplex PCR reads in MiXCR, one entry per CDR3 protein. The data contain nearly 250,000 distinct CDR3 sequences, almost 25% of them seen just once; the ten biggest clones take up about 40%. The sample was blood. The receptors were sampled from a woman between 40 and 50 years old with Graves' ophthalmopathy.

In its sample, this clonotype was seen many times. The V gene is TRBV6-1, the J gene TRBJ2-4; TRBD2 matches 9 bases. This CDR3 is 15 amino acids long. V trimming: 4 bases; J trimming: 7 bases; junction bases outside the gene matches: 8. The germline V gene encodes CDR1 MNHNS and CDR2 SASEGT. Written as DNA, the CDR3 is TGTGCCAGCAGTGTCCTTAGCGGGAGTGGGAACATTCAGTACTTC. Translating gives CASSVLSGSGNIQYF.

Ten or more counts support this clonotype. This chain uses TRBV20-1 with TRBJ1-1; D is ambiguous. Germline V lookup: CDR1 DFQATT, CDR2 SNEGSKA (reference sequence). This CDR3 spans 13 amino acids. The ends were cut back, 6 bases at V and 0 bases at J, with 11 bases in the middle. Here the CDR3 DNA reads TGCAGTGCCCCCCGGACGGTGAACACTGAAGCTTTCTTT. Translation: CSAPRTVNTEAFF.